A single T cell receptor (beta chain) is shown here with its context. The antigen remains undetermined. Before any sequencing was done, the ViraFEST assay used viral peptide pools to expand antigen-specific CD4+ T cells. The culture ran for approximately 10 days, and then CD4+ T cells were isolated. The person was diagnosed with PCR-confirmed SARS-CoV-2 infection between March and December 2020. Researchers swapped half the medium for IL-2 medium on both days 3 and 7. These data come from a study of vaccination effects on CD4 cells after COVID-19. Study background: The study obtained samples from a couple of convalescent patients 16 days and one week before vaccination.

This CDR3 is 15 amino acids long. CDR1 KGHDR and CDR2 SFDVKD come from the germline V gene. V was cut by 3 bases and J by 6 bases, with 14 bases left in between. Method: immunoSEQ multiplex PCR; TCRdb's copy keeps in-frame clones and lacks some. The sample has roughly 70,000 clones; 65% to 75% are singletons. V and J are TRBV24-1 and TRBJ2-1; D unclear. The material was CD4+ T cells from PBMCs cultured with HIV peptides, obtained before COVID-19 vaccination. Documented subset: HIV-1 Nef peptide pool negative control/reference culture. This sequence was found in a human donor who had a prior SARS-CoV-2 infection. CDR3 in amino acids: CATSDTRRSANEQFF. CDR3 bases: TGTGCCACCAGTGATACGAGAAGATCGGCCAATGAGCAGTTCTTC.